The 9 T cell receptor beta chains below were found in one sample sequenced in a study of human T cells and chemical hapten exposure. Stated time point: patch test 2, 6 weeks after DPC sensitization. Treatment defined: therapeutic diphenylcyclopropenone sensitization with weekly scalp DPC. Using its own MiXCR run on the RACE reads, TCRdb lists one record per CDR3 protein. The data show under 450,000 distinct CDR3 sequences, around 6% seen once. Sequenced here: whole blood, sampled in connection with sensitization to the hapten diphenylcyclopropenone (DPC). The receptors originated from a woman aged 18-30 years with alopecia areata. Some clones in this sample may be carry-over from other donors' samples.

This clonotype has just a few counts. The chain combines TRBV6-6 with TRBJ2-7; TRBD2 matches 7 bases. CDR1 and CDR2 from the germline V gene are MNHNY and SVGAGI (reference sequence). The CDR3 totals 14 residues. Germline trimming cut 6 bases from V and 3 bases from J; bases unmatched to any gene: 8. The DNA for the CDR3 is TGTGCCAGCAGCCGGACTAGTTTTGGCTACGAGCAGTACTTC. Encoded protein: CASSRTSFGYEQYF.

The chain has TRBV2 and TRBJ2-7; weak D call: TRBD1 (6 bases). Germline assignment: CDR1 SNHLY and CDR2 FYNNEI. Trimming pared 8 bases from V and 2 bases from J, leaving 16 bases between. The length of the CDR3 is 14 residues. The CDR3 is CASASDRFTYEQYF. As DNA, the CDR3 is TGTGCCAGCGCTTCGGACAGATTTACCTACGAGCAGTACTTC.

This clonotype was seen ten or more times. The chain joins TRBV5-1 to TRBJ1-2; D is unresolved. Germline values: CDR1 SGHRS, CDR2 YFSETQ. Trimming removed 4 bases at V and 4 bases at J, with 11 bases between. CDR3 length: 13 amino acids. CDR3 in amino acids: CASSPNTLYGYTF. The CDR3 nucleotides read TGCGCCAGCAGCCCAAATACGCTCTATGGCTACACCTTC.

This clonotype was recorded at least ten times. The rearrangement uses TRBV24-1 and TRBJ2-7; TRBD2 agrees at 8 bases. This CDR3 has 15 residues. V was clipped by 2 bases and J by 3 bases; unmatched bases: 5. Germline V gene lookup returns CDR1 KGHDR and CDR2 SFDVKD. The CDR3 region is CATSDSGLGIYEQYF. CDR3 DNA: TGTGCCACCAGTGATTCGGGACTAGGAATCTACGAGCAGTACTTC.

This clonotype turned up a few times. CDR3: CASSRTESNEKLFF. In nucleotides, the CDR3 is TGCGCCAGCAGCCGGACGGAATCTAATGAAAAACTGTTTTTT. This chain uses TRBV4-3 with TRBJ1-4, with D uncertain. The CDR3 contains 14 residues. Trimming stripped 4 bases from V and 3 bases from J, with 9 bases between. CDR1 and CDR2 (germline): LGHNA, YSLEER.

This chain joins TRBV10-3 and TRBJ1-1; D not resolved. Trimming took off 4 bases at V and 2 bases at J, with 2 bases between the two ends. The germline CDR1 and CDR2 sequences are ENHRY and SYGVKD. The CDR3 totals 11 residues. The CDR3 bases are TGTGCCATCAGTGGCAACACTGAAGCTTTCTTT. It is translated as CAISGNTEAFF.

The chain uses TRBV7-2 and TRBJ1-3; D perhaps matches TRBD1 (6 bases). V gave up 7 bases and J gave up 0 bases, with 10 bases separating them. The CDR3 extends over 14 amino acids. Germline V lookup: CDR1 SGHTA, CDR2 FQGNSA. The CDR3: CASKIQGSGNTIYF. For the CDR3, the DNA is TGTGCCAGCAAGATACAGGGCTCTGGAAACACCATATATTTT.

This clonotype was detected a few times. This sequence joins TRBV14 and TRBJ1-1, with D hard to call. The germline V gene encodes CDR1 SGHDN and CDR2 FVKESK. The CDR3 is 13 residues long. V lost 5 bases to trimming and J lost 1 base, with 8 bases between them. Written as DNA, the CDR3 is TGTGCCAGCAGCGGCCAATGGAACACTGAAGCTTTCTTT. Its translation: CASSGQWNTEAFF.

This clonotype was seen at least ten times. CDR3 in DNA: TGCAGTGCTAGAGTAGGGGGAGTGGGTGAAAAACTGTTTTTT. Encoded protein: CSARVGGVGEKLFF. The chain has TRBV20-1 and TRBJ1-4; D possibly corresponds to TRBD1 (6 bases). CDR1 is DFQATT and CDR2 is SNEGSKA in the germline V gene (reference sequence). The V end was cut by 1 base, the J end by 7 bases, with 13 bases between. The CDR3 length is 14 residues.